Presented here are 8 T cell receptor beta chains from one specimen sequenced in a study of vaccination and CD4 T cells after COVID-19. These receptors have no known antigen. Researchers used the Oncomine TCR Beta short-read assay to sequence DNA from cultured CD4+ T cells. TCRdb re-called the PCR reads through MiXCR, storing one row per CDR3 protein. Of more than 15,000 distinct CDR3 sequences detected, 43% appear once; the ten largest clones hold 14%. The treatment denotes: approximately 11-day PBMC culture with coronavirus spike peptide pools or control peptides (ViraFEST assay). Sequencing was carried out using CD4+ T cells from blood, cultured in vitro. Every receptor here comes from a human donor who had recovered from COVID-19.

This clonotype was seen only a few times. This chain joins TRBV2 and TRBJ1-5, with D hard to call. This CDR3 has 13 amino acids. The V and J ends lost 3 bases and 1 base respectively, with 4 bases between them. Germline V gene lookup returns CDR1 SNHLY and CDR2 FYNNEI. Written as DNA, the CDR3 is TGTGCCAGCAGTGATTTCAGCAATCAGCCCCAGCATTTT. Encoded protein: CASSDFSNQPQHF.

This clonotype is labeled as medium-sized (0.01 to 0.1%). CDR3: CASRSGTGGGYEQYF. Here the CDR3 DNA reads TGTGCCAGTAGGTCCGGGACAGGGGGCGGTTACGAGCAGTACTTC. The chain links TRBV19 to TRBJ2-7; 12 positions match TRBD1. The CDR3 runs 15 residues. V was clipped by 6 bases and J by 4 bases; unmatched bases: 7. Germline V gene data show CDR1 as LNHDA and CDR2 as SQIVND (reference sequence).

The sample holds a few counts of this clonotype. The chain is built from TRBV27 and TRBJ1-1; D not resolved. The V end lost 6 bases, the J end lost 1 base, and 9 bases lay between the germline ends. Germline V gene sequence: CDR1 MNHEY, CDR2 SMNVEV (reference sequence). The CDR3 runs 13 residues. As DNA, the CDR3 is TGTGCCAGCAGCCCTAAACGGAACACTGAAGCTTTCTTT. Translated, it gives CASSPKRNTEAFF.

V usage is TRBV4-3 and J usage is TRBJ1-5, with 8 nucleotides matching TRBD1. Germline values: CDR1 LGHNA, CDR2 YSLEER. The CDR3 sequence is 13 residues long. The ends lost 3 bases at V and 11 bases at J; junction bases unmatched: 6. CDR3 nucleotides: TGCGCCAGCAGCCACAGACAGGGGATGGCCCAGCATTTT. Translating it yields CASSHRQGMAQHF.

This clonotype was counted between two and nine times. This rearrangement joins TRBV27 to TRBJ1-1; 10 bases map to TRBD1. J was trimmed by 0 bases and V by 5 bases; bases with no gene match: 6. The CDR3 loop spans 16 amino acids. CDR1 is MNHEY and CDR2 is SMNVEV in the germline V gene (reference sequence). The CDR3 region has the DNA TGTGCCAGCAGTCCCGGGACAGGGGCCATGAACACTGAAGCTTTCTTT. Protein product: CASSPGTGAMNTEAFF.

This clonotype appeared a few times. This chain joins TRBV2 and TRBJ2-3, with D unresolved. The CDR3 loop spans 14 amino acids. Looked up from germline, CDR1 is SNHLY and CDR2 is FYNNEI. The V end lost 6 bases, the J end lost 5 bases, and 15 bases lay between the germline ends. CDR3 nucleotide sequence: TGTGCCAGCAGGAGACAAGCCTCTGGAGATACGCAGTATTTT. Amino acid sequence: CASRRQASGDTQYF.

The rearrangement links TRBV24-1 to TRBJ1-3, with D tentatively TRBD1 (6 bases). V was trimmed by 3 bases and J by 4 bases, leaving 6 bases between them. Germline V gene lookup returns CDR1 KGHDR and CDR2 SFDVKD. This CDR3 contains 13 residues. The CDR3 sequence: CATSDGQGNTIYF. The CDR3 nucleotides read TGTGCCACCAGTGATGGACAGGGAAACACCATATATTTT.

The V gene is TRBV6-2 or TRBV6-3, the J gene TRBJ1-5; TRBD1 aligns across 8 bases. CDR1 and CDR2 from the germline V gene are MNHEY and SVGEGT. Unmatched junction bases numbered 10, after V lost 6 bases and J lost 6 bases. This CDR3 is built from 15 residues. The CDR3 is CASSRDRGSRQPQHF. The CDR3 DNA is TGTGCCAGCAGCCGAGACAGGGGTTCCCGTCAGCCCCAGCATTTT.